In its sample, the clone carrying this T cell receptor (beta chain) was seen a few times. Its antigen is unidentified. The sample originates from a study of post-analysis software for immune sequencing data. Unique molecular identifiers featured in each of the TCR beta cDNA libraries. One entry per CDR3 protein results from TCRdb running MiXCR on the PCR reads. The table has approximately 730,000 distinct CDR3 sequences, more than 45% seen once. Findings and limits, study-wide: Five or six TRBV segments, TRBV5-6, TRBV5-1 and TRBV20-1 among them, were found more frequent in patients than controls.

CDR1 and CDR2 (germline): DFQATT, SNEGSKA (reference sequence). This CDR3 comprises 14 residues. The trim removed 4 bases at V and 2 bases at J, leaving 3 bases unmatched. The sequence derives from a girl between 5 and 17 years old with multiple sclerosis. Sequencing used blood. V gene TRBV20-1 combines with J gene TRBJ2-3; 10 bases align to TRBD1. The CDR3 DNA sequence: TGCAGTGCTAAGGACAGGGGGGTCACAGATACGCAGTATTTT. It translates to CSAKDRGVTDTQYF.